A single T cell receptor (beta chain) is shown here with its context. Its target is unknown. This specimen comes from a study of CD8+ T cells in alopecia areata. Study-level points and caveats: A great number of expanded lesional clones endured in scalp and blood during tofacitinib.

Germline values: CDR1 SGHRS, CDR2 YFSETQ. The V gene lost 4 bases and the J gene lost 8 bases, with 18 bases spanning the gap. This CDR3 is built from 15 residues. cDNA serving as the sequencing template came from extracted, reverse transcribed RNA. The data were produced by immunoSEQ multiplex PCR, yet TCRdb's version contains in-frame clones alone and is incomplete. This repertoire shows about 160,000 clones, 65% found once; its top ten account for more than 0.7%. Treatment of the sample: oral pan-JAK inhibitor, 5-10 mg twice daily. This specimen was CD4+ T cells sorted from blood, taken at week 4, from a patient treated with tofacitinib. J is TRBJ1-4 and V is TRBV5-1, with D possibly TRBD1 on 6 matching bases. This receptor was identified in a human donor with alopecia areata. CDR3 region: CASSTTGSGGEKLFF. In DNA, the CDR3 is TGCGCCAGCAGCACGACAGGATCGGGAGGAGAAAAACTGTTTTTT. Full variable domain (outside the CDR3, taken from reference TRBV5-1 and TRBJ1-4): KAGVTQTPRYLIKTRGQQVTLSCSPISGHRSVSWYQQTPGQGLQFLFEYFSETQRNKGNFPGRFSGRQFSNSRSEMNVSTLELGDSALYLCASSTTGSGGEKLFFGSGTQLSVL.